This T cell receptor (beta chain) comes out of a study of cytomegalovirus exposure and HLA in healthy donors. This CDR3 has 14 residues. V dropped 7 bases and J dropped 1 base, with 13 bases sitting between them. In germline, CDR1 is SNHLY, CDR2 FYNNEI. On this clone: Its target is unknown.

Study-level points and caveats: A previous analysis found most TCR beta V segments productive roughly 87% or roughly 30% of the time.

Primers: 60 Vbeta forward and 13 Jbeta reverse. The method was immunoSEQ multiplex PCR; TCRdb's version includes in-frame clones alone and lacks a portion of them. This repertoire shows 130,000 or so clones, about four fifths found once; its top ten account for around 2%. The chain has TRBV2 and TRBJ1-1; possibly TRBD1 for D (6 bases). Sequencing was carried out using PBMCs. The receptor's source is a man aged 18-30 years in good health and CMV-seronegative. As DNA, the CDR3 is TGTGCCAGCACTCAGGACAGACCGAACACTGAAGCTTTCTTT. Protein: CASTQDRPNTEAFF.